These 2 T cell receptor beta chains were sequenced from one sample in a study of control samples from healthy donors and cancer patients (TCRdb year 2020). Receptors were amplified or captured by the immunoSEQ multiplex PCR assay. This immuneACCESS table, as held by TCRdb, lists in-frame sequences with V and J called but not all clones. Of the missing ones, under half trace to an unresolved V gene in checked studies; the others have no known cause. The sample table lists some 87,000 clones, 90% to 95% of them with a count of one. Of the sample, about a sixth is held by the ten largest clones. The sample was blood. The receptor source for this set is a man under 40 in good health.

The rearrangement links TRBV27 to TRBJ1-6; 7 positions match TRBD1. The junction had 7 bases not matched to a gene; V was cut back by 5 bases and J by 3 bases. This CDR3 comprises 16 residues. Per germline, CDR1 MNHEY and CDR2 SMNVEV (reference sequence). The CDR3 coding sequence is TGTGCCAGCAGTCCATCCCGGGACAGCTATAATTCACCCCTCCACTTT. It encodes CASSPSRDSYNSPLHF.

The chain is built from TRBV27 and TRBJ2-1, with D uncertain. The CDR3 sequence is 14 residues long. V lost 3 bases and J lost 6, with 12 bases in between. Per the germline V gene, CDR1 is MNHEY and CDR2 is SMNVEV (reference sequence). CDR3 coding DNA: TGTGCCAGCAGTTTTTTAGATCGAGCCAATGAGCAGTTCTTC. It is translated as CASSFLDRANEQFF.